This note documents a single T cell receptor (beta chain) sequence. The record originates from a study of blood T cell repertoires in COVID-19. Germline V gene sequence: CDR1 SNHLY, CDR2 FYNNEI. V was clipped by 8 bases and J by 3 bases, with 8 bases between them. This CDR3 region has 11 residues. Original methodology: Estimated nucleated cell counts came from reference gene primer amplification. This table comes from immunoSEQ multiplex PCR, and its TCRdb copy is limited to in-frame clones, with some not included. V and J calls and clone size come straight from that table; D and trimming were deduced from the DNA. The table includes fewer than 350,000 clones, 88% detected once. Participant-given clinical history determined each cohort assignment.

This TCR derives from a woman in her sixties in a cohort exposed to, infected with or recovered from COVID-19 (not recorded which). The rearrangement joins TRBV2 to TRBJ2-7; D uncertain. Specimen: PBMCs or T cells enriched from blood (not recorded which). The CDR3 region is CASRVVYEQYF. The CDR3 nucleotides read TGTGCCAGCCGGGTCGTCTACGAGCAGTACTTC.